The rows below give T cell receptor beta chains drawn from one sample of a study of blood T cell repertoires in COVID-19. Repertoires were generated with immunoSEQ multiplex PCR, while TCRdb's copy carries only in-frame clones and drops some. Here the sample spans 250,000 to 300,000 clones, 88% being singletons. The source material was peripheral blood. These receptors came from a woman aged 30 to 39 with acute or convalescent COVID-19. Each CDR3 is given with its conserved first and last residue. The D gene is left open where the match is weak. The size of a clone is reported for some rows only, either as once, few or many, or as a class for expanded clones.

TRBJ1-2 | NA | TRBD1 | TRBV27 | CASSPNTGTDYGYTF | TGTGCCAGCAGTCCCAACACCGGGACAGATTATGGCTACACCTTC
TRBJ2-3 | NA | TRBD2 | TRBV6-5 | CASSTGLAGVDTQYF | TGTGCCAGCAGTACCGGACTAGCGGGAGTTGATACGCAGTATTTT
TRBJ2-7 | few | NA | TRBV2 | CASSDSQATNEQYF | TGTGCCAGCAGTGATAGTCAGGCGACGAACGAGCAGTACTTC
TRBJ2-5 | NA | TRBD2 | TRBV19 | CASSGRGRGETQYF | TGTGCCAGTAGCGGGCGCGGGAGGGGAGAGACCCAGTACTTC
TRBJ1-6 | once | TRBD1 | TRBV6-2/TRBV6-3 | CASSSMGQEENSPLHF | TGTGCCAGCAGTTCCATGGGACAGGAAGAGAATTCACCCCTCCACTTT
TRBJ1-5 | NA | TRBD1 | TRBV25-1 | CASSYGQGAEPQHF | TGTGCCAGCAGTTATGGACAGGGGGCTGAGCCCCAGCATTTT
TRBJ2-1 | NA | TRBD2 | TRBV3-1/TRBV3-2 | CASSQVASGGNNEQFF | TGTGCCAGCAGCCAAGTGGCTAGCGGGGGGAACAATGAGCAGTTCTTC
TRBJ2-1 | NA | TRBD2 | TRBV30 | CAWDPGLATHEQFF | TGTGCCTGGGACCCGGGACTAGCGACCCATGAGCAGTTCTTC
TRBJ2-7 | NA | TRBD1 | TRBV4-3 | CASSPGTAIYEQYF | TGCGCCAGCAGCCCGGGGACAGCCATCTACGAGCAGTACTTC
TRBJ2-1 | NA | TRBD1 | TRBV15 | CATSSLPGQGSDEQFF | TGTGCCACCAGCAGTCTGCCGGGACAGGGTTCGGATGAGCAGTTCTTC
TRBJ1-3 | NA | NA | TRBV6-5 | CASNRAGNTIYF | TGTGCCAGCAACAGGGCTGGAAACACCATATATTTT
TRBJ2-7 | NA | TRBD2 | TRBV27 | CASSFSGLAGSYEQYF | TGTGCCAGCAGTTTCTCCGGACTAGCGGGGTCCTACGAGCAGTACTTC
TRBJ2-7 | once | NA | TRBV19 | CASSHRGTDFSSTYEQYF | TGTGCCAGTAGTCATAGGGGGACGGACTTTAGTTCGACCTACGAGCAGTACTTC
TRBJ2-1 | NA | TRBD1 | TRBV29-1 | CSVGRQGNEQFF | TGCAGCGTTGGTAGACAGGGGAATGAGCAGTTCTTC
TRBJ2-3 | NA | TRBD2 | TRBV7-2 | CASSLAAGLAGAGDTQYF | TGTGCCAGCAGCTTAGCGGCCGGGCTAGCGGGGGCGGGGGATACGCAGTATTTT
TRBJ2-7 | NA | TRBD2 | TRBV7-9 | CASSGGRSSYEQYF | TGTGCCAGCAGTGGCGGGAGGAGCTCCTACGAGCAGTACTTC
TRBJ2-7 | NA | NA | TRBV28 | CASSAPPSSAEQYF | TGTGCCAGCAGTGCACCCCCATCTAGCGCCGAGCAGTACTTC
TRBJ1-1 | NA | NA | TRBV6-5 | CASSLPGGGGTEAFF | TGTGCCAGCAGTCTTCCAGGCGGGGGGGGCACTGAAGCTTTCTTT
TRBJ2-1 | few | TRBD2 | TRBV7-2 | CASSLELAGTNEQFF | TGTGCCAGCAGCTTAGAACTAGCGGGGACCAATGAGCAGTTCTTC
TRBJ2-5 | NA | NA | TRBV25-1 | CATFEGETQYF | TGTGCCACCTTCGAGGGAGAGACCCAGTACTTC
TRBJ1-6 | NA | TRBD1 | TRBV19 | CASSTGTGSSPLHF | TGTGCCAGTAGTACCGGGACAGGGAGTTCACCCCTCCACTTT
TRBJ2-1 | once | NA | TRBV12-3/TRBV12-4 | CASSLINNEQFF | TGTGCCAGCAGCCTAATAAATAATGAGCAGTTCTTC
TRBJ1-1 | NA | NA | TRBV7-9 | CASSFITVSTEAFF | TGTGCCAGCAGCTTTATTACAGTTAGTACTGAAGCTTTCTTT
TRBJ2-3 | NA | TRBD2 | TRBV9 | CASSGLAGGGTDTQYF | TGTGCCAGCAGCGGTCTAGCGGGAGGAGGCACAGATACGCAGTATTTT
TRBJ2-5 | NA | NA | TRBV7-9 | CATFAGSETQYF | TGTGCCACCTTTGCAGGGTCAGAGACCCAGTACTTC
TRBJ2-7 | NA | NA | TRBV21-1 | CASENRGRDEQYF | TGTGCCAGCGAAAACAGGGGTAGGGACGAGCAGTACTTC
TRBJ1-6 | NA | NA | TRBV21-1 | CASSRGGGSPLHF | TGTGCCAGCAGCAGGGGAGGAGGGTCACCCCTCCACTTT
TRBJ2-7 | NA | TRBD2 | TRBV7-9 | CASSSPGRNEQYF | TGTGCCAGCAGCTCCCCCGGGAGGAACGAGCAGTACTTC
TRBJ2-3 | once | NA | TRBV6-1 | CASSEHDRLTDTQYF | TGTGCCAGCAGTGAACACGACAGGTTGACAGATACGCAGTATTTT
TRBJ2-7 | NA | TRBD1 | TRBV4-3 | CASSQEGTGGYEQYF | TGCGCCAGCAGCCAAGAGGGGACAGGAGGCTACGAGCAGTACTTC
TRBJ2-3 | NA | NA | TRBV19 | CASSIGNRRPSDTQYF | TGTGCCAGTAGTATAGGTAACAGAAGGCCGTCAGATACGCAGTATTTT
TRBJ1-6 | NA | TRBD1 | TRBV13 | CASSLGTGDGSPLHF | TGTGCCAGCAGCCTAGGGACAGGGGATGGCTCACCCCTCCACTTT
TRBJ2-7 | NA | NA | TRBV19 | CASSIRLVYEQYF | TGTGCCAGTAGTATCCGCCTAGTCTACGAGCAGTACTTC
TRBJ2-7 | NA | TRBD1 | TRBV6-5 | CASSYRQGGEQYF | TGTGCCAGCAGTTATAGACAGGGGGGCGAGCAGTACTTC
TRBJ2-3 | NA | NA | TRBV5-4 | CASSIETSSDTQYF | TGTGCCAGCAGCATCGAGACTAGTTCGGATACGCAGTATTTT
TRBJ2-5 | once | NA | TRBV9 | CASSGGLSQETQYF | TGTGCCAGCAGCGGAGGACTAAGTCAAGAGACCCAGTACTTC
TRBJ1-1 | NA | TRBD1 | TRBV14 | CASSYRGLGTEAFF | TGTGCCAGCAGCTACAGGGGGCTAGGCACTGAAGCTTTCTTT
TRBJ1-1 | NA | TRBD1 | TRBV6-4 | CASRADRVNTEAFF | TGTGCCAGCAGGGCAGACAGGGTGAACACTGAAGCTTTCTTT
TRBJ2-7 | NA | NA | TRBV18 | CASSTGRLGYEQYF | TGTGCCAGCTCAACAGGCCGCCTGGGCTACGAGCAGTACTTC
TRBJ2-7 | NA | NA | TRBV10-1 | CASSDRNAAYEQYF | TGCGCCAGCAGTGATCGCAACGCAGCCTACGAGCAGTACTTC
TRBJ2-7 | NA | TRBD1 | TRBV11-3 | CASSSRDRGRLGEQYF | TGTGCCAGCAGCTCCCGGGACAGGGGGCGACTGGGGGAGCAGTACTTC
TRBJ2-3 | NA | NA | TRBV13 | CASSPYFTSTDTQYF | TGTGCCAGCAGCCCTTATTTTACTAGCACAGATACGCAGTATTTT
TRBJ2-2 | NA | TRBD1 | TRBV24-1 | CATSDFGTGDYTGELFF | TGTGCCACCAGTGATTTCGGGACAGGAGACTACACCGGGGAGCTGTTTTTT
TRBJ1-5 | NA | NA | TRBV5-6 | CASSRLNQPQHF | TGTGCCAGCAGCCGTCTAAATCAGCCCCAGCATTTT
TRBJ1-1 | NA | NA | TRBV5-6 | CASSSQLTGLSEAFF | TGTGCCAGCAGCTCGCAACTGACAGGTCTTTCTGAAGCTTTCTTT
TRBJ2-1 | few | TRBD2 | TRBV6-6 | CASSPGLAGTTYNEQFF | TGTGCCAGCAGTCCAGGACTAGCGGGGACGACCTACAATGAGCAGTTCTTC